These T cell receptor beta chains were read from a single sample in a study of Ad26.COV2.S vaccination and SARS-CoV-2 variants. The data were produced by immunoSEQ multiplex PCR, yet TCRdb's version contains in-frame clones alone and is incomplete. The repertoire holds approximately 400,000 clones, approximately 83% seen once, with approximately 7.8% in the top ten. The specimen was peripheral blood, collected in a trial of Ad26.COV2.S vaccine versus placebo. All receptors come from a person aged 18 to 65 who received the Ad26.COV2.S COVID-19 vaccine or a placebo. CDR3s include the opening cysteine and the closing phenylalanine or tryptophan. Clone size is shown for a subset of rows, as once, few, many or a class of expanded clone.

v_gene | abundance | CDR3aa
TRBV12-3/TRBV12-4 | . | CASMSGNTGELFF
TRBV6-1 | once | CASRLGGRSYNEQFF
TRBV18 | . | CASSPRLAGGTDTQYF
TRBV29-1 | once | CSAHPQEPEAFF
TRBV19 | . | CASSTDGQALQETQYF
TRBV4-1 | . | CASSPSGWEPGGNQPQHF
TRBV5-6 | once | CASSLGRAQPQHF
TRBV14 | . | CASSQALNTEAFF
TRBV30 | . | CAWTIDYGYTF
TRBV18 | . | CASSPLTPAGGGEQYF
TRBV5-1 | . | CASHGALEGTGEQYF
TRBV30 | . | CAWSVHPNTGELFF
TRBV21-1 | . | CASSYLGGVSRDRDHLGGYTF
TRBV4-1 | few | CASSQTLGPDGNTIYF
TRBV10-1 | . | CASSESTGNTEAFF
TRBV30 | . | CAWSVAGANVLTF
TRBV19 | . | CASSGTGTGSYGYTF
TRBV7-3 | . | CASSSWVAGGYNEQFF
TRBV5-4 | . | CASSLDLQEQNYGYTF
TRBV7-8 | . | CASSLARDGGGKLFF
TRBV7-9 | . | CASSSTRGRGTSYNEQFF
TRBV5-1 | . | CASSPSPQETQYF
TRBV9 | . | CASSADNLSGNTIYF
TRBV5-1 | few | CASSLTSGKYYEQYF
TRBV4-2 | . | CASSPGQGAYEQYF
TRBV27 | . | CASSLSETARETQYF
TRBV27 | . | CASSLIYTTEGDTEAFF
TRBV19 | few | CASKAVFSGANVLTF
TRBV19 | . | CASSINGLAQGGLFF
TRBV7-3 | . | CASSSSAGSGNTIYF
TRBV7-2 | . | CASSLDKGTGYEQYF
TRBV7-6 | . | CASSLAAQGDGYTF
TRBV4-2 | once | CASSQMTGKGEQYF
TRBV6-1 | . | CASSERVDGDYEQYF
TRBV29-1 | . | CSVEPRGFNYGYTF
TRBV10-3 | few | CAISDREVGGGDNSPLHF
TRBV11-3 | few | CASRPGGGSSSPLHF
TRBV5-1 | . | CASSTRGSDTQYF
TRBV4-2 | once | CASSQVDRPTEAFF
TRBV3-1/TRBV3-2 | . | CASSLPFREDTQYF
TRBV4-1 | . | CASSQGQNQPQHF
TRBV7-9 | many | CASSLTKNTEAFF